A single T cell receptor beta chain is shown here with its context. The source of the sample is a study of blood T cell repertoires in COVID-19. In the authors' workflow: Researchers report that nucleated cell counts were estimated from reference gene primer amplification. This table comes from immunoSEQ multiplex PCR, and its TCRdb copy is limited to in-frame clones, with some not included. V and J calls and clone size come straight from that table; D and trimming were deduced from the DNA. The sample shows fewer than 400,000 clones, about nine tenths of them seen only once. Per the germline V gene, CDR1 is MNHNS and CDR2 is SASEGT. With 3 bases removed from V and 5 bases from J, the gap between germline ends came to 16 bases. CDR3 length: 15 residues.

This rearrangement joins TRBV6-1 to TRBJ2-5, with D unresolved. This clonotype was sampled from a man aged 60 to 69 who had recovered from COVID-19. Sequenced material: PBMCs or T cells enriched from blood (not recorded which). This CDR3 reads CASSEGSLSVETQYF. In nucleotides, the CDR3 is TGTGCCAGCAGTGAGGGCAGCCTGTCGGTGGAGACCCAGTACTTC.